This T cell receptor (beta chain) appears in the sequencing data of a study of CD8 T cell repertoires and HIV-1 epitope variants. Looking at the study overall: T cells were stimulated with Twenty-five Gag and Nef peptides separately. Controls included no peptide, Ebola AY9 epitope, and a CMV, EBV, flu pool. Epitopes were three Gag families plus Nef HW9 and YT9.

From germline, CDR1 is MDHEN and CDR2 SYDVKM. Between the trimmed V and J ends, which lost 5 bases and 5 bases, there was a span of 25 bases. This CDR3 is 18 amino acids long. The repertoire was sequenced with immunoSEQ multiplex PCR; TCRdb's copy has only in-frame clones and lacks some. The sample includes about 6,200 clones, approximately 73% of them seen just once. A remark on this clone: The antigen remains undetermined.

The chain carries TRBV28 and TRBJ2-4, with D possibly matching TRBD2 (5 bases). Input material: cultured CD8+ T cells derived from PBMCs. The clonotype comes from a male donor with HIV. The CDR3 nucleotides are TGTGCCAGCAGTCCAATTACCCCAAGAGGGCAGGAGGAAAACATTCAGTACTTC. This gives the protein CASSPITPRGQEENIQYF.